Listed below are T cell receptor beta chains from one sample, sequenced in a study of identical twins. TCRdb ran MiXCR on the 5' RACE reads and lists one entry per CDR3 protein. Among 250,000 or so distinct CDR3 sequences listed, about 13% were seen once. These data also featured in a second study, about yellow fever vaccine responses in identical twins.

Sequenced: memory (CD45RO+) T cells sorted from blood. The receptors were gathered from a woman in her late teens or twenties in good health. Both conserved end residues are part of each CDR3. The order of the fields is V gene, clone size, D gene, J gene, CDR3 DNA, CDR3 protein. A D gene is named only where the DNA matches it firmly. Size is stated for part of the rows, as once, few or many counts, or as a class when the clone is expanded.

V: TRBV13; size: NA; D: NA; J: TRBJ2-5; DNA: TGTGCCAGCAGCACAGGGTCCCTCCAAGAGACCCAGTACTTC; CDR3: CASSTGSLQETQYF
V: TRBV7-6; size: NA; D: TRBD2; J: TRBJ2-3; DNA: TGTGCCAGCAGCTTCTTCACTAGCGGCACAGATACGCAGTATTTT; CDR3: CASSFFTSGTDTQYF
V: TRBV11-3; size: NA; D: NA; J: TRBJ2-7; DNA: TGTGCCAGCAGCTCAGGGGGGACACGGACTTACGAGCAGTACTTC; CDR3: CASSSGGTRTYEQYF
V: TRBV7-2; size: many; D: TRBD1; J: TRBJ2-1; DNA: TGTGCCAGCAGCTGGGGACAGTACAATGAGCAGTTCTTC; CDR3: CASSWGQYNEQFF
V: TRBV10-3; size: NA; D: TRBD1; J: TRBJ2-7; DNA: TGTGCCATCAGCCCGACAGGGGCCTACGAGCAGTACTTC; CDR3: CAISPTGAYEQYF
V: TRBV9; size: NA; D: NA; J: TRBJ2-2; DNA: TGTGCCAGCAGCGTAGGGACAGTAACCGGGGAGCTGTTTTTT; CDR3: CASSVGTVTGELFF
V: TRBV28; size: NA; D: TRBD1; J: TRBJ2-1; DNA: TGTGCCAGCAGCGCCGACGGGACAGGGGATTACAATGAGCAGTTCTTC; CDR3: CASSADGTGDYNEQFF
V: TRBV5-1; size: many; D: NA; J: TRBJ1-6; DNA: TGCGCCAGCAGCTTGGGGTCAACAGGGAATTCACCCCTCCACTTT; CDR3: CASSLGSTGNSPLHF
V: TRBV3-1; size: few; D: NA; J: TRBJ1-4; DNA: TGTGCCAGCAGCCAAGATCCCGGGGTAGGAGAAAAACTGTTTTTT; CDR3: CASSQDPGVGEKLFF
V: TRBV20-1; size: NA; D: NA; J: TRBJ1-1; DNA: TGCAGTGCTAGTGGCTACACTGAAGCTTTCTTT; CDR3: CSASGYTEAFF
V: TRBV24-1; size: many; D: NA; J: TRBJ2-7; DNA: TGTGCCACCAGTGGGAAGGGACGGTCGGGCGAGCAGTACTTC; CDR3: CATSGKGRSGEQYF
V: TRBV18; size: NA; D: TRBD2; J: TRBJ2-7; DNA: TGTGCCAGCTCACTGGGGACTAGCGCGATCTACGAGCAGTACTTC; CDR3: CASSLGTSAIYEQYF
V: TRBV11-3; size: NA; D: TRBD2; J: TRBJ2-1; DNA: TGTGCCAGCAGCTGTCGGCGGGGGGGACTAGGGGTTGAGCAGTTCTTC; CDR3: CASSCRRGGLGVEQFF
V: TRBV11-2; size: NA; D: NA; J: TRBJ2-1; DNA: TGTGCCAGCAGCTTTATTAGGGAATACGGCAATGAGCAGTTCTTC; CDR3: CASSFIREYGNEQFF
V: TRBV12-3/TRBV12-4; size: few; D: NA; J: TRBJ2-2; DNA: TGTGCCAGCAGCCCCCGACAGTTCACCGGGGAGCTGTTTTTT; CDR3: CASSPRQFTGELFF
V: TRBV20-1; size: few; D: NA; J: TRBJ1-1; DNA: TGCAGTGCTAGAGGGTATAGCACTGAAGCTTTCTTT; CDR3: CSARGYSTEAFF
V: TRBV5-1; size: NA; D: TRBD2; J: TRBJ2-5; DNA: TGCGCCAGCAGCTTTACTAGCGGGGGGCCCCCAACCCAGTACTTC; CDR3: CASSFTSGGPPTQYF
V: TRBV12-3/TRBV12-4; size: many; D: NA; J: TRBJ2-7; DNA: TGTGCCAGCAGATTAGGATTGCTCGAGCAGTACTTC; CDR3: CASRLGLLEQYF
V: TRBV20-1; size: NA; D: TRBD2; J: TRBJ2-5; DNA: TGCAGTGCTAGAGTAGCGGGGGGATTCCCTAATAACGCCCAGTACTTC; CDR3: CSARVAGGFPNNAQYF
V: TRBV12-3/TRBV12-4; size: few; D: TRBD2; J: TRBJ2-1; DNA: TGTGCCAGCAGCCGGACTAGCGGGGGACCCTACAATGAGCAGTTCTTC; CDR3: CASSRTSGGPYNEQFF
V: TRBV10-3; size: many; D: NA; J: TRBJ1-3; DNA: TGTGCCACAGGGTCCTCTGGAAACACCATATATTTT; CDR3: CATGSSGNTIYF
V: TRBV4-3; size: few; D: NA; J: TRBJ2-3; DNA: TGCGCCAGCAGCCAAGGAGGGGCTAGCACAGATACGCAGTATTTT; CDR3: CASSQGGASTDTQYF
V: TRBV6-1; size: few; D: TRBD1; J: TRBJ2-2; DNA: TGTGCCAGCAGTCGAGCCGGGACAGGCTTCACCGGGGAGCTGTTTTTT; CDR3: CASSRAGTGFTGELFF
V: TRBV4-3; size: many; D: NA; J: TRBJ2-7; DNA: TGCGCCAGCAGCCAAGACGGGGCTGCCGGTCGGGACGAGCAGTACTTC; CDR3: CASSQDGAAGRDEQYF
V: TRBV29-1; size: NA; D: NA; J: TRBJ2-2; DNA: TGCAGCGGGTGGAATACGAACACCGGGGAGCTGTTTTTT; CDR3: CSGWNTNTGELFF
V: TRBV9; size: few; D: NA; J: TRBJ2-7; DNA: TGTGCCAGCAGCGTTTTGGACAGCTCCTACGAGCAGTACTTC; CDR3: CASSVLDSSYEQYF
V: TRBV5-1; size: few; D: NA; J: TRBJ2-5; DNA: TGCGCCAGCAGCTTCGGGACGCAAAGTTTTGAGACCCAGTACTTC; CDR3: CASSFGTQSFETQYF
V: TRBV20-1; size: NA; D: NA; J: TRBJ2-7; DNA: TGCAGTGCCCCACGGGACGGAACCTACGAGCAGTACTTC; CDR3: CSAPRDGTYEQYF
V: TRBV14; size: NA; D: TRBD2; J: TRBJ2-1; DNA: TGTGCCAGCAGCCTGACTAGCGGGGGGGTAAAACGCAATGAGCAGTTCTTC; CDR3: CASSLTSGGVKRNEQFF
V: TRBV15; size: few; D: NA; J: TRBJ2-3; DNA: TGTGCCACCAGCACCCGGGGACAACCAACAGATACGCAGTATTTT; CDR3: CATSTRGQPTDTQYF
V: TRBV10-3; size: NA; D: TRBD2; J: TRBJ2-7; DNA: TGTGCCATCAGCTCCTATAGCGGGGGAAGCTCCTACGAGCAGTACTTC; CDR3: CAISSYSGGSSYEQYF
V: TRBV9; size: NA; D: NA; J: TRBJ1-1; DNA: TGTGCCAGCAGCGTAGCGAACCAGAACACTGAAGCTTTCTTT; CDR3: CASSVANQNTEAFF
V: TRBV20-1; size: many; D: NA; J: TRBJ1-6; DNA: TGCAGTGCCATTACGGTTGGGGTAGGGTCACCCCTCCACTTT; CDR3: CSAITVGVGSPLHF
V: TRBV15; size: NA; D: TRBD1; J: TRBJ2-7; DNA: TGTGCCACCAGCAGAGCATGGCAGGGGGCCAACGAGCAGTACTTC; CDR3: CATSRAWQGANEQYF
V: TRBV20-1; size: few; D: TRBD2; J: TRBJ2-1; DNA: TGCAGTGCTCGGTTTCGGGAAAGCGGGGGGAACAATGAGCAGTTCTTC; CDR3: CSARFRESGGNNEQFF
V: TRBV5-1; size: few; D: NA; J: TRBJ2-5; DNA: TGCGCCAGCAGCTTGGACAGCCGGTTTAGGGAGACCCAGTACTTC; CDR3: CASSLDSRFRETQYF
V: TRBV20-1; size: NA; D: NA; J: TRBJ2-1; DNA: TGCAGTGCCCCTACTAGCAAAGCTAACAATGAGCAGTTCTTC; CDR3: CSAPTSKANNEQFF
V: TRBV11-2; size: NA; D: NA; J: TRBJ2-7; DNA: TGTGCCAGCAGCCCATTTTCCTACGAGCAGTACTTC; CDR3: CASSPFSYEQYF
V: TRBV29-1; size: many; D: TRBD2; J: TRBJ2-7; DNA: TGCAGCGTAAGAGCGGGAGAGAACTACGAGCAGTACTTC; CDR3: CSVRAGENYEQYF
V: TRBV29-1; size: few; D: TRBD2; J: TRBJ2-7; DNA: TGCAGCGCGCGACTAGCGGGAGTTAACGAGCAGTACTTC; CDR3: CSARLAGVNEQYF
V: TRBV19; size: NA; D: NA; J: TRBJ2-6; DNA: TGTGCCAGTAGTATTGGTACATCTGGGGCCAACGTCCTGACTTTC; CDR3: CASSIGTSGANVLTF
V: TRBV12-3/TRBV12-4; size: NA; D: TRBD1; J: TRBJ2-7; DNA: TGTGCCAGCAGTCCCGGACAGGGGGCCTTCCGCTCCTACGAGCAGTACTTC; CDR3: CASSPGQGAFRSYEQYF
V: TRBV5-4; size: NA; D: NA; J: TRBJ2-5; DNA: TGTGCCAGCAGCTCCCCTCGCCAGTCGGGAGAGACCCAGTACTTC; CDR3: CASSSPRQSGETQYF
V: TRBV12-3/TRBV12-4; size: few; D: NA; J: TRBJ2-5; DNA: TGTGCCAGCAGTTTATCCCGCGGGGCCGGAGAGACCCAGTACTTC; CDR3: CASSLSRGAGETQYF
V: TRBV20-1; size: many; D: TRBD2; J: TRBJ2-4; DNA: TGCAGTAACCTGGGGGAGGGAGCCAAAAACATTCAGTACTTC; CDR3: CSNLGEGAKNIQYF
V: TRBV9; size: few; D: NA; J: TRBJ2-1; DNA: TGTGCCAGCAGCACCCAGGGAAACTCCTACAATGAGCAGTTCTTC; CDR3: CASSTQGNSYNEQFF
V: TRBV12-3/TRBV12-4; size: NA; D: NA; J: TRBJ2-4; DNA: TGTGCCAGCAGTTTTGGGGGCACGTACTTC; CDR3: CASSFGGTYF
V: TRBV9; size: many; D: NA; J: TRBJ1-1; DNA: TGTGCCAGCAGCGTAGAGCCGGACCTGGGCACTGAAGCTTTCTTT; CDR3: CASSVEPDLGTEAFF
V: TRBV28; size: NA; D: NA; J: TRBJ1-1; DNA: TGTGCCAGCAGTCCGACCTCGATGGCACGGACTGAAGCTTTCTTT; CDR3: CASSPTSMARTEAFF